This TCR beta chain was found in a study of vaccination effects on CD4 cells after COVID-19. Study-wide context: Post-vaccine draws lagged the second dose by a median of 72 days. Whole-study findings and limits: Pronounced clonal contraction occurred in clones induced by infection and by vaccine late after vaccination.

Pools of viral peptides were used by the ViraFEST assay to expand antigen-specific CD4+ T cells ahead of sequencing. With more than 9 days of culture completed, CD4+ T cells were isolated. The cohort was immunized with two doses of either the BNT162b2 or mRNA-1273 vaccine. Prior SARS-CoV-2 infection was absent in the vaccine recipients, as shown by negative nucleocapsid antibodies. Under 2.5 million PBMC were seeded per well and grown in the presence of 10 IU/ml IL-2 and about 10 ug/ml peptides. Of note for this clone: Its antigen is unknown.

CDR3 length equals 11 residues. Looked up from germline, CDR1 is SNHLY and CDR2 is FYNNEI. Trimming left V 7 bases short and J 9 bases short, with 10 bases between. Assay used: immunoSEQ multiplex PCR; TCRdb lists only in-frame clones, some missing. Of about 64,000 clones detected, roughly 80% appear once; the ten largest clones hold about 2.1%. This TCR derives from a human donor who received a COVID-19 vaccine. The sample consisted of CD4+ T cells from PBMCs cultured with HCoV-OC43 spike peptides, taken after COVID-19 vaccination. The subset: HCoV-OC43 spike overlapping peptide pool stimulation. The rearrangement uses TRBV2 and TRBJ2-1; TRBD1 is a possible D gene (6 bases). DNA of the CDR3: TGTGCCAGCACCCGACAGGTTGAGCAGTTCTTC. It specifies CASTRQVEQFF.